Listed here are 28 T cell receptor beta chains from one sample, sequenced in a study of post-analysis software for immune sequencing data. The antigens for these receptors are not known. General observations from the study: Four or five TRBV segments, including TRBV5-6, TRBV5-1 and TRBV20-1, were more frequent in patients than controls.

Carried by the TCR beta cDNA libraries were unique molecular identifiers. MiXCR, applied by TCRdb to the PCR reads, yields one record per CDR3 protein. The sample includes 350,000 to 500,000 distinct CDR3 sequences, 39% of them seen just once. Sequences were obtained from blood. The origin of the receptors is a girl aged 2 to 9 with multiple sclerosis.

This chain uses TRBV7-9 with TRBJ1-1; no firm D call. V was shortened by 5 bases and J by 13 bases, with 14 bases between the two germline ends. From germline, CDR1 is SEHNR and CDR2 FQNEAQ (reference sequence). The CDR3 length is 11 residues. CDR3 sequence: CASSPGSSVFF. DNA for the CDR3: TGTGCCAGCAGCCCCGGATCTTCAGTTTTCTTT. Filled out from reference TRBV7-9 and TRBJ1-1, the complete variable domain reads DTGVSQNPRHKITKRGQNVTFRCDPISEHNRLYWYRQTLGQGPEFLTYFQNEAQLEKSRLLSDRFSAERPKGSFSTLEIQRTEQGDSAMYLCASSPGSSVFFGQGTRLTVV.

The gene calls are TRBV20-1 and TRBJ1-5, with D unclear. The CDR3 loop spans 15 amino acids. Trimming removed 6 bases from V and 7 bases from J, with 22 bases in between. The V gene's germline CDR1 is DFQATT and CDR2 SNEGSKA (reference sequence). The CDR3 spells CSAPLGPRGDQPQHF. DNA of the CDR3: TGCAGTGCCCCGTTAGGGCCCCGAGGAGACCAGCCCCAGCATTTT.

This chain joins TRBV29-1 and TRBJ1-5; TRBD1 is a possible D gene (5 bases). Trimming cost V 2 bases and J 7 bases, with 12 bases left between them. The CDR3 runs 13 residues. CDR1 and CDR2 (germline): SQVTM, ANQGSEA. Written as DNA, the CDR3 is TGCAGCGTTGAATGGGGGGGGGGACAGCCCCAGCATTTT. Translating gives CSVEWGGGQPQHF.

This clonotype appeared a few times. The chain carries TRBV11-2 and TRBJ1-4, with D possibly TRBD1 on 5 matching bases. This CDR3 is built from 13 residues. CDR1 is SGHAT and CDR2 is FQNNGV in the germline V gene. The V and J ends lost 2 bases and 8 bases respectively, with 9 bases between them. The chain's CDR3 is CASSLSRAEKLFF. The CDR3 nucleotides are TGTGCCAGCAGCTTAAGCAGGGCGGAAAAACTGTTTTTT.

The gene calls are TRBV5-1 and TRBJ2-1, with D possibly called TRBD1 or TRBD2 (5 bases each). This CDR3 is built from 15 residues. Between the trimmed V and J ends, which lost 1 base and 10 bases, there was a span of 18 bases. CDR1 and CDR2 from the germline V gene are SGHRS and YFSETQ. The DNA for the CDR3 is TGCGCCAGCAGCTTGCGGCTAGGGGTAGACTACGAGCAGTTCTTC. Encoded protein: CASSLRLGVDYEQFF.

The chain couples TRBV7-2 to TRBJ2-2; D ambiguous. With 3 bases removed from V and 6 bases from J, the gap between germline ends came to 5 bases. CDR3 length: 12 amino acids. Germline V gives CDR1 SGHTA, CDR2 FQGNSA. The CDR3 sequence: CASSLVPGELFF. The CDR3 region has the DNA TGTGCCAGCAGCTTGGTCCCCGGGGAGCTGTTTTTT.

V is TRBV19 and J is TRBJ1-1; no reliable D call. Deletions cut 2 bases from V and 1 base from J, with 8 bases between. CDR1 and CDR2 from the germline V gene are LNHDA and SQIVND (reference sequence). This CDR3 spans 14 amino acids. The DNA of the CDR3 is TGTGCCAGTAGTATATCAGTCCAGAACACTGAAGCTTTCTTT. It translates to CASSISVQNTEAFF.

This rearrangement joins TRBV28 to TRBJ2-7; 12 bases map to TRBD2. J gave up 4 bases and V 2 bases, and 6 bases lay outside the gene matches. This CDR3 has 16 amino acids. The germline V gene encodes CDR1 MDHEN and CDR2 SYDVKM. DNA for the CDR3: TGTGCCAGCAGTTTAAGGACTAGCGGGGCGGCATACGAGCAGTACTTC. It encodes CASSLRTSGAAYEQYF.

The chain has TRBV7-6 and TRBJ2-3, with TRBD2 matching over 9 bases. The CDR3 consists of 17 residues. Germline trimming cut 0 bases from V and 2 bases from J; bases unmatched to any gene: 6. CDR1 is SGHVS and CDR2 is FNYEAQ in the germline V gene. The CDR3 is CASSLANAGGLTDTQYF. The DNA for the CDR3 is TGTGCCAGCAGCTTAGCGAATGCGGGGGGGCTCACAGATACGCAGTATTTT.

There are a few counts of this clonotype. This chain connects TRBV10-3 to TRBJ2-4; the match to TRBD2 covers 8 bases. The J call is uncertain, as TRBJ2-7 better fits the DNA end. CDR3 size: 14 residues. Germline loops: CDR1 ENHRY, CDR2 SYGVKD. As DNA, the CDR3 is TGTGCCATCAGTGAATGGACTAGCCTTTACGAGCAGTACTTC. Translation gives CAISEWTSLYEQYF.

V gene TRBV12-3 or TRBV12-4 combines with J gene TRBJ1-1, with 7 positions matching TRBD1. This CDR3 comprises 13 residues. Germline trimming cut 5 bases from V and 4 bases from J; bases unmatched to any gene: 4. CDR3 in amino acids: CASSQTGPTEAFF. CDR3 sequence (DNA): TGTGCCAGCAGTCAGACAGGGCCCACTGAAGCTTTCTTT.

V usage is TRBV6-6 and J usage is TRBJ1-1; 7 positions agree with TRBD1. J lost 3 bases, V lost 5 bases, and 3 bases had no gene match. There are 13 residues in the CDR3. CDR1 and CDR2 (germline): MNHNY, SVGAGI (reference sequence). CDR3: CASSNDRDTEAFF. Here the CDR3 DNA reads TGTGCCAGCAGTAATGACAGGGACACTGAAGCTTTCTTT.

The J gene is TRBJ2-5, the V gene TRBV18, with 8 bases lining up with TRBD2. Germline trimming cut 3 bases from V and 2 bases from J; bases unmatched to any gene: 8. Looked up from germline, CDR1 is KGHSH and CDR2 is LQKENI. This CDR3 comprises 16 residues. The CDR3: CASSPTLAAVQETQYF. DNA for the CDR3: TGTGCCAGCTCACCCACACTAGCGGCAGTGCAAGAGACCCAGTACTTC.

The rearrangement uses TRBV7-9 and TRBJ2-4; D is unclear. The DNA end lines up better with TRBJ2-7; the J call may be wrong. The CDR3 runs 12 residues. Per germline, CDR1 SEHNR and CDR2 FQNEAQ (reference sequence). The CDR3 bases are TGTGCCAGCAGTCCCCTAATCCACGAGCAGTACTTC. As protein: CASSPLIHEQYF.

The chain combines TRBV4-3 with TRBJ2-4, with a possible D match to TRBD1 (5 bases). V was cut by 0 bases and J by 12 bases, with 15 bases left in between. The CDR3 sequence is 14 residues long. Germline V gives CDR1 LGHNA, CDR2 YSLEER. The CDR3 region is CASSQDGQGESQYF. The DNA of the CDR3 is TGCGCCAGCAGCCAAGATGGTCAGGGCGAGTCTCAGTACTTC.

This clonotype occurred a few times. The chain joins TRBV28 to TRBJ1-2; D gene ambiguous. Trimming removed 8 bases from V and 8 bases from J, with 12 bases in between. CDR3 length equals 11 residues. Germline CDR1 and CDR2: MDHEN and SYDVKM. The CDR3 DNA reads as TGTGCCAGCGGCCGGGGAGGAGGCTACACCTTC. Translation gives CASGRGGGYTF.

This clonotype appeared once. The gene calls are TRBV7-9 and TRBJ2-2; D is unclear. This CDR3 contains 12 residues. Germline loops: CDR1 SEHNR, CDR2 FQNEAQ (reference sequence). Trimming pared 2 bases from V and 9 bases from J, leaving 7 bases between. The CDR3 DNA sequence: TGTGCCAGCAGCTTAAGGGAAAGGGAGCTGTTTTTT. Translation gives CASSLRERELFF.

The chain links TRBV7-9 to TRBJ1-2, with TRBD1 identical over 8 bases. The CDR3 is 15 amino acids. Losses at the gene ends were 5 bases for V and 8 bases for J; bases not matched to a gene: 13. Germline assignment: CDR1 SEHNR and CDR2 FQNEAQ (reference sequence). CDR3: CASSLQTGELGGYTF. The CDR3 DNA reads TGTGCCAGCAGCCTCCAGACAGGGGAGTTGGGCGGCTACACCTTC.

In this sample, this clonotype turned up a few times. The chain links TRBV5-4 to TRBJ2-3; 7 positions match TRBD1. This CDR3 is built from 15 residues. J gave up 3 bases and V 3 bases, and 7 bases lay outside the gene matches. Per the germline V gene, CDR1 is SGHNT and CDR2 is YYREEE (reference sequence). The CDR3 loop is CASSSTTGWTDTQYF. As DNA, the CDR3 is TGTGCCAGCAGCTCGACGACAGGGTGGACAGATACGCAGTATTTT.

This clonotype occurred a few times. V is TRBV7-2 and J is TRBJ2-1; 9 nucleotides agree with TRBD2. The CDR3 spans 18 residues. The V gene end was trimmed by 2 bases and the J gene end by 0 bases; junction bases not matched to a gene: 8. Germline V gene data show CDR1 as SGHTA and CDR2 as FQGNSA. This CDR3 is CASSLLAGPLGSYNEQFF. Written as DNA, the CDR3 is TGTGCCAGCAGCTTACTAGCGGGACCCCTTGGCTCCTACAATGAGCAGTTCTTC. Together with reference TRBV7-2 and TRBJ2-1, the CDR3 gives the full variable domain: GAGVSQSPSNKVTEKGKDVELRCDPISGHTALYWYRQSLGQGLEFLIYFQGNSAPDKSGLPSDRFSAERTGGSVSTLTIQRTQQEDSAVYLCASSLLAGPLGSYNEQFFGPGTRLTVL.

The genes are TRBV7-2 and TRBJ2-1, with D possibly called TRBD1 or TRBD2 (5 bases each). The V end was cut by 7 bases, the J end by 2 bases, with 15 bases between. CDR1 is SGHTA, CDR2 FQGNSA, per germline. This CDR3 is built from 15 residues. CDR3 region: CASIPRGRTYNEQFF. CDR3 DNA: TGTGCCAGCATCCCTCGGGGACGGACCTACAATGAGCAGTTCTTC.

This clonotype appeared once. The CDR3 DNA reads as TGCAGTGCTAGTGACCACGGACAGCCAAATCAGCCCCAGCATTTT. As protein: CSASDHGQPNQPQHF. This chain connects TRBV20-1 to TRBJ1-5, with D possibly being TRBD1 (6 bases). CDR3 length: 15 residues. The germline V and J ends were trimmed by 3 bases and 4 bases, with 16 bases remaining between them. The V gene's germline CDR1 is DFQATT and CDR2 SNEGSKA (reference sequence).

This clonotype has more than one count but fewer than ten. This chain connects TRBV29-1 to TRBJ2-7, with TRBD1 identical over 11 bases. The V gene end was trimmed by 5 bases and the J gene end by 3 bases; junction bases not matched to a gene: 6. This CDR3 comprises 14 residues. Germline loops: CDR1 SQVTM, CDR2 ANQGSEA. The CDR3 nucleotides read TGCAGCGTTTTTTCGGGACAGGGGGACTACGAGCAGTACTTC. Amino acid sequence: CSVFSGQGDYEQYF.

The table lists this clonotype with a few counts. This rearrangement joins TRBV4-1 to TRBJ2-5; 7 bases agree with TRBD2. The J segment lost 2 bases and the V segment lost 6 bases, leaving 9 bases of the junction unmatched. From germline, CDR1 is MGHRA and CDR2 YSYEKL. CDR3 length: 15 residues. The CDR3 coding sequence is TGCGCCAGCAGAAGACACCCTAGCGGTCAAGAGACCCAGTACTTC. Its translation: CASRRHPSGQETQYF.

The rearrangement uses TRBV7-2 and TRBJ2-3; 7 positions agree with TRBD1. Germline CDR1 reads SGHTA; CDR2 reads FQGNSA. The V and J ends lost 1 base and 4 bases, in that order; junction bases with no gene match: 8. There are 16 residues in the CDR3. CDR3 coding DNA: TGTGCCAGCAGCTTAGGGGGGATCACAGGGGCAGATACGCAGTATTTT. Its translation is CASSLGGITGADTQYF.

The chain combines TRBV4-1 with TRBJ1-1; no clear D. The ends were cut back, 4 bases at V and 5 bases at J, with 17 bases in the middle. This CDR3 is built from 15 residues. The germline CDR1 and CDR2 sequences are MGHRA and YSYEKL. The CDR3 loop reads CASSPVDAERTEAFF. CDR3 sequence (DNA): TGCGCCAGCAGCCCCGTGGACGCGGAGAGGACTGAAGCTTTCTTT.

The chain is built from TRBV10-1 and TRBJ2-3, with 9 nucleotides matching TRBD2. V was pared by 8 bases and J by 3 bases, with 3 bases of the junction left unmatched. The CDR3 is made up of 13 amino acids. Germline V CDR1 and CDR2: WNHNN, SYGVQD (reference sequence). The CDR3 DNA is TGCGCCAGCGGGAGCGGGGGGACAGATACGCAGTATTTT. It specifies CASGSGGTDTQYF.

This clonotype has at least ten counts. The gene calls are TRBV29-1 and TRBJ1-2, with 10 bases that match TRBD1. Germline lookup yields CDR1 SQVTM and CDR2 ANQGSEA. The CDR3 spans 17 residues. V was clipped by 6 bases and J by 4 bases; unmatched bases: 17. The CDR3 nucleotides are TGCAGCGTGAATCACTTATCCCGGGACAGGGGAAGCTATGGCTACACCTTC. It yields the protein CSVNHLSRDRGSYGYTF.